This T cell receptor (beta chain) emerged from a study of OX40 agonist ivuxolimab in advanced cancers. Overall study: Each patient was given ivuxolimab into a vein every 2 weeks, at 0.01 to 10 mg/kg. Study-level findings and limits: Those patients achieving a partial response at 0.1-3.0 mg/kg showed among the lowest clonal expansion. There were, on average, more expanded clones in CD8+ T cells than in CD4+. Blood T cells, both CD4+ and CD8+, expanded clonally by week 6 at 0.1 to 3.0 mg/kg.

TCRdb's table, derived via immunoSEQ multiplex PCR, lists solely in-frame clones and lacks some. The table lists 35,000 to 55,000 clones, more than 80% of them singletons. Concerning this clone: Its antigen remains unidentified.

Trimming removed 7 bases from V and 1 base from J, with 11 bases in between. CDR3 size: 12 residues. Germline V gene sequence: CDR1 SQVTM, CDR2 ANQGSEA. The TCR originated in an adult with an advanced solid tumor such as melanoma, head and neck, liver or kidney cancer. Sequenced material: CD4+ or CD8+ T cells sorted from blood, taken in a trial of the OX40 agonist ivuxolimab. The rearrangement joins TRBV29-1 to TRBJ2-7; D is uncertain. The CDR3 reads CSALDGSYEQYF. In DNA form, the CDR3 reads TGCAGCGCTTTGGACGGGTCCTACGAGCAGTACTTC.